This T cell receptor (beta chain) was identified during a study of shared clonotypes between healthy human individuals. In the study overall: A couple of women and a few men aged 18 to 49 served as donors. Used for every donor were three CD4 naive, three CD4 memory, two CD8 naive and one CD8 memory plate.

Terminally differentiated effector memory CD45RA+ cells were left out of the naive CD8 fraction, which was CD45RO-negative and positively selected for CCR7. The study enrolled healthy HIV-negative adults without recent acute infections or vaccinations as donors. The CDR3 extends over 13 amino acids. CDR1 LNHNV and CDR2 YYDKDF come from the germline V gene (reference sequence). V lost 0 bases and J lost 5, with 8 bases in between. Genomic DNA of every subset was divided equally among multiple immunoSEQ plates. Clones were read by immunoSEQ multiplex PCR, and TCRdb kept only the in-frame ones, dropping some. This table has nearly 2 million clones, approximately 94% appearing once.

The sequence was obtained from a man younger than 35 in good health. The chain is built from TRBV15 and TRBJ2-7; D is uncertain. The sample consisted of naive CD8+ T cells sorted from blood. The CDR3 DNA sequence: TGTGCCACCAGCAGAGATTCGGGCGACGAGCAGTACTTC. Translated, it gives CATSRDSGDEQYF. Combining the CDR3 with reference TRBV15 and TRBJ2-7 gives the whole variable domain DAMVIQNPRYQVTQFGKPVTLSCSQTLNHNVMYWYQQKSSQAPKLLFHYYDKDFNNEADTPDNFQSRRPNTSFCFLDIRSPGLGDTAMYLCATSRDSGDEQYFGPGTRLTVT.